What follows are 27 T cell receptor beta chains derived from one specimen sequenced in a study of response to subunit inactivated influenza vaccine. TCRdb fed the RT-PCR reads into MiXCR, producing one record per CDR3 protein. The repertoire holds more than 200,000 distinct CDR3 sequences, with 12% as singletons. The input for sequencing was non-naive T cells sorted from PBMCs, taken roughly 15 days before vaccination. These receptors were obtained from a man aged 50-59 years who received an inactivated influenza vaccine.

The V call is TRBV6-1, the J call TRBJ2-3; TRBD2 matches 8 bases. Germline-derived CDR1 and CDR2 are MNHNS and SASEGT. J lost 0 bases, V lost 7 bases, and 6 bases had no gene match. This CDR3 has 15 amino acids. In DNA form, the CDR3 reads TGTGCCAGCACCCCGCCGGGGGGGAGCACAGATACGCAGTATTTT. Its protein is CASTPPGGSTDTQYF.

This clonotype was seen many times. The gene calls are TRBV4-2 and TRBJ1-4; a possible D gene is TRBD1 (6 bases). The CDR3 extends over 17 amino acids. V was shortened by 0 bases and J by 5 bases, with 16 bases between the two germline ends. Per germline, CDR1 LGHNA and CDR2 YNFKEQ. The CDR3 region is CASSQESWGTGNEKLFF. In DNA form, the CDR3 reads TGTGCCAGCAGCCAAGAGTCATGGGGAACAGGGAATGAAAAACTGTTTTTT.

This clonotype showed up many times. This chain uses TRBV6-2 or TRBV6-3 with TRBJ2-3; D is perhaps TRBD2 (5 bases). CDR3 length: 15 residues. V was cut by 4 bases and J by 4 bases, with 15 bases left in between. CDR1 MNHEY and CDR2 SVGEGT come from the germline V gene. The CDR3 DNA is TGTGCCAGCAGTTTCCCACTAGGGTGGGCAGATACGCAGTATTTT. Its translation is CASSFPLGWADTQYF.

This clonotype was recorded a few times. The rearrangement uses TRBV5-8 and TRBJ1-4, with 10 nucleotides matching TRBD1. Trimming at V came to 4 bases and at J to 3 bases, leaving 6 bases not matched to a gene. Germline-derived CDR1 and CDR2 are SGHTS and YDEGEE. The CDR3 contains 16 residues. In DNA, the CDR3 is TGTGCCAGCAGCAAGGGACAGGGGAGGTCTAATGAAAAACTGTTTTTT. It yields the protein CASSKGQGRSNEKLFF.

This clonotype was seen only a few times. The chain combines TRBV4-3 with TRBJ2-5, with TRBD1 matching over 8 bases. The CDR3 has 16 residues. Losses at the gene ends were 0 bases for V and 4 bases for J; bases not matched to a gene: 7. Germline assignment: CDR1 LGHNA and CDR2 YSLEER. The CDR3 DNA is TGCGCCAGCAGCCAAGATCTCAGGGGGCAGGGAGAGACCCAGTACTTC. Translating it yields CASSQDLRGQGETQYF.

This clonotype showed up just once. A single base separates this from a much larger clone, so it may be a read error. The rearrangement joins TRBV12-3 or TRBV12-4 to TRBJ1-5; maybe TRBD1 (5 bases). The CDR3 length is 13 residues. The CDR3 DNA reads as TGTACCAGCAGTTTGAATGGGGGGTCGCCCCAGCATTTT. Residues: CTSSLNGGSPQHF.

This clonotype was counted many times. The rearrangement links TRBV28 to TRBJ2-7, with 10 bases fitting TRBD1. V lost 6 bases and J lost 5; bases outside the gene matches: 10. The germline V gene encodes CDR1 MDHEN and CDR2 SYDVKM. The CDR3 is 15 residues long. In nucleotides, the CDR3 is TGTGCCAGCAGCTACACGGGACAGGGGAACCACGAGCAGTACTTC. Its protein product is CASSYTGQGNHEQYF.

This clonotype was counted ten times or more. The gene calls are TRBV7-2 and TRBJ2-5, with 11 bases identical to TRBD2. Germline V gene data show CDR1 as SGHTA and CDR2 as FQGNSA. V gave up 5 bases and J gave up 2 bases; unmatched junction bases: 7. This CDR3 spans 16 amino acids. CDR3 nucleotides: TGTGCCAGCAGCCCCCGGGGACTAGCGGATCAAGAGACCCAGTACTTC. Amino acid sequence: CASSPRGLADQETQYF.

This clonotype was detected only a few times. The rearrangement joins TRBV20-1 to TRBJ1-1, with unresolved D. V lost 0 bases and J 0 bases, leaving 11 bases between the germline ends. Germline V gene data show CDR1 as DFQATT and CDR2 as SNEGSKA (reference sequence). This CDR3 comprises 15 residues. The CDR3, as DNA: TGCAGTGCTAGAGATCCCACAGTCATGAACACTGAAGCTTTCTTT. As protein: CSARDPTVMNTEAFF.

This clonotype showed up many times. This sequence joins TRBV6-1 and TRBJ2-7; TRBD1 matches at 9 bases. The CDR3 consists of 14 residues. Germline CDR1 and CDR2: MNHNS and SASEGT. The J segment lost 5 bases and the V segment lost 6 bases, leaving 8 bases of the junction unmatched. The CDR3 reads CASSSGRTGDEQYF. The CDR3 region has the DNA TGTGCCAGCAGCTCCGGCCGGACAGGGGACGAGCAGTACTTC.

This clonotype was picked up a small number of times. The chain joins TRBV4-2 to TRBJ1-2, with 7 bases that match TRBD1. The CDR3 has 15 amino acids. J lost 6 bases, V lost 2 bases, and 9 bases had no gene match. Per the germline V gene, CDR1 is LGHNA and CDR2 is YNFKEQ. In DNA form, the CDR3 reads TGTGCCAGCAGCCAACCGGGACAGTTTTTACATGGCTACACCTTC. Protein product: CASSQPGQFLHGYTF.

The V and J genes are TRBV7-9 and TRBJ2-1, with TRBD2 matching 8 bases. The CDR3 runs 14 residues. J gave up 10 bases and V 1 base, and 6 bases lay outside the gene matches. Germline CDR1 SEHNR, CDR2 FQNEAQ (reference sequence). The CDR3: CASSLGAGAGEQFF. The CDR3 DNA sequence: TGTGCCAGCAGCTTAGGAGCGGGGGCCGGGGAGCAGTTCTTC.

The chain has TRBV5-1 and TRBJ2-7; D unclear. CDR1 is SGHRS and CDR2 is YFSETQ in the germline V gene. The length of the CDR3 is 14 residues. V gave up 0 bases and J gave up 6 bases, with 13 bases separating them. CDR3 amino acids: CASSLEPGRSEQYF. The CDR3 region has the DNA TGCGCCAGCAGCTTGGAACCCGGTCGATCCGAGCAGTACTTC. The whole variable domain, remainder taken from reference TRBV5-1 and TRBJ2-7, is KAGVTQTPRYLIKTRGQQVTLSCSPISGHRSVSWYQQTPGQGLQFLFEYFSETQRNKGNFPGRFSGRQFSNSRSEMNVSTLELGDSALYLCASSLEPGRSEQYFGPGTRLTVT.

The chain links TRBV6-2 or TRBV6-3 to TRBJ2-7; TRBD2 aligns across 7 bases. The CDR3 runs 14 residues. CDR1 is MNHEY and CDR2 is SVGEGT in the germline V gene. V was clipped by 5 bases and J by 6 bases; unmatched bases: 10. The CDR3 reads CASSDRLAASEQYF. The CDR3 DNA is TGTGCCAGCAGTGACCGACTAGCAGCCTCCGAGCAGTACTTC.

In this sample, this clonotype turned up a few times. In DNA, the CDR3 is TGTGCCAGCAAACAGGGGGCCCACGAGCAGTACTTC. Its protein product is CASKQGAHEQYF. The chain carries TRBV2 and TRBJ2-7; TRBD1 matches at 9 bases. V was clipped by 7 bases and J by 5 bases; unmatched bases: 3. CDR1 is SNHLY and CDR2 is FYNNEI in the germline V gene. The CDR3 runs to 12 residues.

The chain links TRBV6-1 to TRBJ1-2; D ambiguous. V lost 6 bases and J lost 8, with 16 bases in between. The CDR3 is made up of 13 amino acids. The germline V gene encodes CDR1 MNHNS and CDR2 SASEGT. Here the CDR3 DNA reads TGTGCCAGCAGCCGGACTCGCCTACAAGGCTACACCTTC. Its translation is CASSRTRLQGYTF.

The V gene is TRBV5-1, the J gene TRBJ1-1; D gene uncertain. This CDR3 has 13 residues. Between the trimmed V and J ends, which lost 4 bases and 1 base, there was a span of 8 bases. Germline values: CDR1 SGHRS, CDR2 YFSETQ. The DNA for the CDR3 is TGCGCCAGCAGCATACAAGAGAACACTGAAGCTTTCTTT. It translates to CASSIQENTEAFF.

This clonotype appeared a few times. This chain links TRBV12-3 or TRBV12-4 with TRBJ2-5; D might be TRBD2 (5 bases). Trimming took 8 bases from V and 7 from J, leaving 11 bases between them. The CDR3 runs to 11 residues. The CDR3 DNA follows: TGTGCCAGCTCCGGGGTGGGGACCCAGTACTTC. Protein sequence: CASSGVGTQYF.

The chain couples TRBV10-3 to TRBJ2-5; D gene unclear. CDR3 length: 15 amino acids. The V gene lost 0 bases and the J gene lost 2 bases, with 10 bases spanning the gap. The V gene's germline CDR1 is ENHRY and CDR2 SYGVKD. CDR3 region: CAISESIGPQETQYF. CDR3 nucleotides: TGTGCCATCAGTGAGTCGATAGGGCCTCAAGAGACCCAGTACTTC.

This chain connects TRBV6-2 or TRBV6-3 to TRBJ2-5; D is perhaps TRBD1 (5 bases). CDR1 and CDR2 from the germline V gene are MNHEY and SVGEGT. V gave up 6 bases and J gave up 1 base, with 15 bases separating them. CDR3 size: 15 residues. The DNA of the CDR3 is TGTGCCAGCAGCCAGGGCGGTAGTTCCCAAGAGACCCAGTACTTC. Translating it yields CASSQGGSSQETQYF.

This clonotype was found once. The rearrangement links TRBV20-1 to TRBJ1-2; perhaps TRBD1 as D (6 bases). V was clipped by 0 bases and J by 7 bases, with 15 bases between them. This CDR3 region has 14 residues. From germline, CDR1 is DFQATT and CDR2 SNEGSKA (reference sequence). CDR3 amino acids: CSARDRGGWAGYTF. In DNA form, the CDR3 reads TGCAGTGCTAGAGATCGGGGGGGCTGGGCTGGCTACACCTTC.

There are a few counts of this clonotype. This chain connects TRBV28 to TRBJ2-1; 8 positions match TRBD2. CDR1 and CDR2 from the germline V gene are MDHEN and SYDVKM. Trimming removed 1 base from V and 4 bases from J; junction bases left unmatched: 3. The CDR3 contains 15 residues. CDR3 coding DNA: TGTGCCAGCAGTTTATCTGCTAGCGGGTACAATGAGCAGTTCTTC. This sequence encodes CASSLSASGYNEQFF.

The chain carries TRBV6-6 and TRBJ2-7, with TRBD1 identical over 10 bases. There are 13 residues in the CDR3. J lost 2 bases, V lost 8 bases, and 3 bases had no gene match. From germline, CDR1 is MNHNY and CDR2 SVGAGI (reference sequence). CDR3: CASRTGGPYEQYF. CDR3 DNA sequence: TGTGCCAGCCGGACAGGGGGACCCTACGAGCAGTACTTC.

This clonotype appeared a few times. This chain joins TRBV6-5 and TRBJ2-7; TRBD2 is a possible D gene (6 bases). The CDR3 has 12 amino acids. The ends were cut back, 5 bases at V and 7 bases at J, with 12 bases in the middle. Germline loops: CDR1 MNHEY, CDR2 SVGAGI. As DNA, the CDR3 is TGTGCCAGCAGTCCCTTTGCGGGGGAGCAGTACTTC. It is translated as CASSPFAGEQYF.

This clonotype came up many times. The CDR3 reads CASSLYEIWGTGAYEQYF. In DNA form, the CDR3 reads TGTGCCAGCAGTTTATATGAGATATGGGGGACGGGGGCCTACGAGCAGTACTTC. V is TRBV12-3 or TRBV12-4 and J is TRBJ2-7; maybe TRBD2 (6 bases). The CDR3 loop spans 18 amino acids. Trimming pared 2 bases from V and 2 bases from J, leaving 22 bases between.

The sample holds a few counts of this clonotype. The V gene is TRBV15, the J gene TRBJ1-2; D is unclear. Trimming shortened V by 0 bases and J by 7 bases, and 9 bases separated the two germline ends. Germline values: CDR1 LNHNV, CDR2 YYDKDF (reference sequence). This CDR3 is 13 amino acids long. CDR3 sequence (DNA): TGTGCCACCAGCAGAGATGGAGGTAGTGGCTACACCTTC. It translates to CATSRDGGSGYTF.

This clonotype was seen ten or more times. The chain links TRBV6-2 or TRBV6-3 to TRBJ2-7; the D is unclear. CDR1 is MNHEY and CDR2 is SVGEGT in the germline V gene. Deletions cut 2 bases from V and 0 bases from J, with 8 bases between. This CDR3 has 14 residues. This CDR3 is CASSYGLTSYEQYF. The CDR3, as DNA: TGTGCCAGCAGTTACGGGCTGACCTCCTACGAGCAGTACTTC.